Below are 25 T cell receptor beta chains sequenced from a single sample in a study of identifying expanded T cells in peripheral blood. Some clones are missing from TCRdb's copy, which holds only in-frame ones; the method was immunoSEQ multiplex PCR. The sample has around 130,000 clones, about 86% seen once; the top ten hold more than 7%. The material sequenced was blood. The receptors come from a person aged 18-70 years in good health.

This clone has only one observation. The CDR3 region has the DNA TGTGCCAGCTCACCACAAACAGGGGGCACTAATGAAAAACTGTTTTTT. It yields the protein CASSPQTGGTNEKLFF. V usage is TRBV18 and J usage is TRBJ1-4; 9 bases are a match to TRBD1. The CDR3 consists of 16 residues. The germline V gene encodes CDR1 KGHSH and CDR2 LQKENI. V shed 1 base, J shed 2 bases, and the junction held 2 bases outside the gene matches.

This chain uses TRBV4-1 with TRBJ1-4; D unclear. This CDR3 has 15 amino acids. Trimming took 0 bases from V and 8 from J, leaving 13 bases between them. Per germline, CDR1 MGHRA and CDR2 YSYEKL. CDR3 loop: CASSQDLRTKEKLFF. The CDR3 nucleotides read TGCGCCAGCAGCCAAGATCTTCGGACGAAGGAAAAACTGTTTTTT.

This clone was observed a handful of times. The J gene is TRBJ2-2, the V gene TRBV29-1; TRBD1 matches at 7 bases. CDR1 is SQVTM, CDR2 ANQGSEA, per germline. This CDR3 spans 16 amino acids. Trimming took 2 bases from V and 1 from J; bases not matched to a gene: 7. The CDR3 DNA reads as TGCAGCGTTGAAAAGGGGGCAGGGTTGAACACCGGGGAGCTGTTTTTT. Amino acids: CSVEKGAGLNTGELFF.

The chain combines TRBV6-5 with TRBJ2-1, with TRBD1 matching over 9 bases. Germline CDR1 and CDR2: MNHEY and SVGAGI. This CDR3 is 13 amino acids long. J lost 8 bases, V lost 6 bases, and 5 bases had no gene match. The DNA of the CDR3 is TGTGCCAGCAGGGGACAGGGACGGGATGAGCAGTTCTTC. This encodes CASRGQGRDEQFF.

There are a few counts of this clone. The rearrangement links TRBV7-3 to TRBJ1-2; TRBD1 agrees at 10 bases. CDR3 length: 17 residues. After removal of 0 bases from V and 1 base from J, the junction contained 5 bases not matched to a gene. The germline V gene encodes CDR1 SGHTA and CDR2 FQGTGA. In nucleotides, the CDR3 is TGTGCCAGCAGCTTAACGGGGGACAGGGGTATTAACTATGGCTACACCTTC. Translation: CASSLTGDRGINYGYTF.

This clone was counted ten times or more. V gene TRBV27 combines with J gene TRBJ1-6; 7 bases agree with TRBD1. CDR1 and CDR2 from the germline V gene are MNHEY and SMNVEV (reference sequence). This CDR3 region has 16 residues. Unmatched junction bases numbered 9, after V lost 6 bases and J lost 4 bases. The CDR3 DNA is TGTGCCAGCAGCACAGCCGGGACAGAATATAATTCACCCCTCCACTTT. It is translated as CASSTAGTEYNSPLHF.

The chain combines TRBV19 with TRBJ1-4; 8 positions match TRBD1. The CDR3 consists of 17 residues. Germline assignment: CDR1 LNHDA and CDR2 SQIVND (reference sequence). J lost 0 bases, V lost 3 bases, and 6 bases had no gene match. The CDR3 spells CASSIPPQGATNEKLFF. In DNA form, the CDR3 reads TGTGCCAGTAGTATTCCCCCACAGGGGGCAACTAATGAAAAACTGTTTTTT.

The chain combines TRBV5-8 with TRBJ2-1; 9 nucleotides line up with TRBD2. This CDR3 is 16 amino acids long. V trimming: 1 base; J trimming: 3 bases; junction bases outside the gene matches: 5. Germline V gene data show CDR1 as SGHTS and CDR2 as YDEGEE. The CDR3 loop reads CASSLYRGRGYNEQFF. CDR3 DNA sequence: TGTGCCAGCAGCTTGTACCGCGGGAGGGGCTACAATGAGCAGTTCTTC.

The chain combines TRBV10-1 with TRBJ2-3; a weak D match, TRBD2 (6 bases). Germline V gene lookup returns CDR1 WNHNN and CDR2 SYGVQD (reference sequence). The CDR3 has 14 amino acids. Between the trimmed V and J ends, which lost 4 bases and 4 bases, there was a span of 12 bases. Written as DNA, the CDR3 is TGCGCCAGCAGTGTTCCGGGAGCAGCAGATACGCAGTATTTT. Translation gives CASSVPGAADTQYF.

In DNA, the CDR3 is TGTGCCAGCGGATTACCGACTGGGAACACTGAAGCTTTCTTT. As protein: CASGLPTGNTEAFF. The chain recombines TRBV2 with TRBJ1-1; D call uncertain. The CDR3 is made up of 14 amino acids. Germline assignment: CDR1 SNHLY and CDR2 FYNNEI. V was shortened by 8 bases and J by 1 base, with 14 bases between the two germline ends. The whole variable domain, filled in from reference TRBV2 and TRBJ1-1, reads EPEVTQTPSHQVTQMGQEVILRCVPISNHLYFYWYRQILGQKVEFLVSFYNNEISEKSEIFDDQFSVERPDGSNFTLKIRSTKLEDSAMYFCASGLPTGNTEAFFGQGTRLTVV.

This clone is medium-sized within its sample. The V gene is TRBV7-9, the J gene TRBJ2-1; D remains ambiguous. The CDR3 covers 13 residues. The ends were cut back, 1 base at V and 7 bases at J, with 8 bases in the middle. CDR1 is SEHNR and CDR2 is FQNEAQ in the germline V gene (reference sequence). The CDR3 loop reads CASSLDQTNEQFF. CDR3 nucleotide sequence: TGTGCCAGCAGCTTAGATCAGACTAATGAGCAGTTCTTC.

The chain employs TRBV5-4 and TRBJ2-5, with D unresolved. Germline assignment: CDR1 SGHNT and CDR2 YYREEE (reference sequence). The CDR3 loop spans 15 amino acids. V was trimmed by 0 bases and J by 1 base, leaving 10 bases between them. The chain's CDR3 is CASSLAGQLQETQYF. The CDR3 DNA is TGTGCCAGCAGCTTGGCCGGGCAGCTCCAAGAGACCCAGTACTTC.

This clone turned up a few times. The rearrangement joins TRBV5-1 to TRBJ2-5, with D perhaps matching TRBD1 (6 bases). Trimming stripped 6 bases from V and 7 bases from J, with 19 bases between. Looked up from germline, CDR1 is SGHRS and CDR2 is YFSETQ. The CDR3 loop spans 14 amino acids. This chain's CDR3 is CASTGQTGRGTQYF. The CDR3 coding sequence is TGCGCCAGCACTGGACAGACAGGCCGGGGGACCCAGTACTTC.

The rearrangement uses TRBV28 and TRBJ2-3; no clear D. Per the germline V gene, CDR1 is MDHEN and CDR2 is SYDVKM. The V end lost 5 bases, the J end lost 8 bases, and 11 bases lay between the germline ends. The CDR3 extends over 12 amino acids. Here the CDR3 reads CASSLSLRTQYF. The CDR3 DNA reads TGTGCCAGCAGTCTTTCCCTTCGTACGCAGTATTTT.

The rearrangement joins TRBV4-2 to TRBJ1-1; a weak D match, TRBD1 (6 bases). V lost 0 bases, J lost 5 bases, and 7 bases lay in between. CDR1 and CDR2 from the germline V gene are LGHNA and YNFKEQ. The CDR3 is made up of 13 amino acids. The CDR3 DNA sequence: TGTGCCAGCAGCCAAGACAGGGGAACTGAAGCTTTCTTT. Translating gives CASSQDRGTEAFF.

V usage is TRBV6-5 and J usage is TRBJ1-1; D is unclear. There are 14 residues in the CDR3. From germline, CDR1 is MNHEY and CDR2 SVGAGI. The V end lost 5 bases, the J end lost 6 bases, and 16 bases lay between the germline ends. CDR3 in amino acids: CASSHHKQVAEAFF. The CDR3 coding sequence is TGTGCCAGCAGTCATCACAAGCAGGTGGCTGAAGCTTTCTTT.

The chain employs TRBV28 and TRBJ2-5; 13 nucleotides match TRBD2. CDR3 size: 16 residues. The V segment lost 6 bases and the J segment 2 bases; nucleotides outside the gene matches: 6. Germline V gives CDR1 MDHEN, CDR2 SYDVKM. Written as DNA, the CDR3 is TGTGCCAGCAGGCGTGGGACTAGCGGGAAACAAGAGACCCAGTACTTC. This codes for CASRRGTSGKQETQYF.

V and J are TRBV2 and TRBJ2-4; no clear D. Germline V gives CDR1 SNHLY, CDR2 FYNNEI. The CDR3 is made up of 12 amino acids. V dropped 7 bases and J dropped 6 bases, with 10 bases sitting between them. The DNA of the CDR3 is TGTGCCAGCACCCGGAATACAAACATTCAGTACTTC. Translating gives CASTRNTNIQYF.

The CDR3 DNA reads as TGCGCCAGCAGCTTGGGACAGGGAAACGAGCAGTACTTC. This encodes CASSLGQGNEQYF. V gene TRBV5-1 combines with J gene TRBJ2-7; 7 positions match TRBD1. With V trimmed by 0 bases and J by 5 bases, 2 bases remained unmatched. Germline V gene sequence: CDR1 SGHRS, CDR2 YFSETQ. CDR3 length: 13 amino acids.

V usage is TRBV11-2 and J usage is TRBJ1-1, with D hard to call. The CDR3 covers 15 residues. The V and J ends lost 5 bases and 3 bases respectively, with 16 bases between them. CDR1 is SGHAT and CDR2 is FQNNGV in the germline V gene. CDR3 protein: CASSPKPTIDTEAFF. For the CDR3, the DNA is TGTGCCAGCAGCCCCAAGCCGACAATAGACACTGAAGCTTTCTTT.

In its sample, this clone was seen once. The chain employs TRBV27 and TRBJ2-1, with 12 positions matching TRBD1. This CDR3 has 15 residues. Trimming took 3 bases from V and 7 from J; bases not matched to a gene: 4. CDR1 MNHEY and CDR2 SMNVEV come from the germline V gene (reference sequence). The DNA for the CDR3 is TGTGCCAGCAGTTTTCGGGACAGGGGGCGGAATGAGCAGTTCTTC. It specifies CASSFRDRGRNEQFF.

The chain is built from TRBV7-9 and TRBJ2-7; D is undetermined. CDR1 SEHNR and CDR2 FQNEAQ come from the germline V gene (reference sequence). This CDR3 is 11 amino acids long. Trimming took 5 bases from V and 5 from J, leaving 7 bases between them. In DNA, the CDR3 is TGTGCCAGCAGCACCCGAGACGAGCAGTACTTC. Its protein is CASSTRDEQYF.

The V call is TRBV30, the J call TRBJ2-1; D perhaps matches TRBD2 (6 bases). V lost 0 bases and J 7 bases, leaving 13 bases between the germline ends. This CDR3 has 14 residues. Per the germline V gene, CDR1 is GTSNPN and CDR2 is SVGIG (reference sequence). The CDR3 reads CAWSVLREFNEQFF. CDR3 coding DNA: TGTGCCTGGAGTGTACTTCGGGAGTTTAATGAGCAGTTCTTC.

This clone was detected only a few times. The genes are TRBV19 and TRBJ2-7; TRBD2 matches 9 bases. Germline lookup yields CDR1 LNHDA and CDR2 SQIVND (reference sequence). The CDR3 consists of 14 residues. The J segment lost 6 bases and the V segment lost 10 bases, leaving 13 bases of the junction unmatched. The CDR3 is CATQRGSGRPEQYF. The DNA of the CDR3 is TGTGCCACACAACGGGGGAGCGGGAGGCCCGAGCAGTACTTC.

This chain links TRBV7-9 with TRBJ1-3; no clear D gene. V was trimmed by 1 base and J by 3 bases, leaving 10 bases between them. The CDR3 totals 15 residues. Germline V gene lookup returns CDR1 SEHNR and CDR2 FQNEAQ (reference sequence). The DNA of the CDR3 is TGTGCCAGCAGCTTAGGCGATGGCCTTGGAAACACCATATATTTT. Translation gives CASSLGDGLGNTIYF.